These T cell receptor beta chains were read from a single sample in a study of regulatory T cells in long-lasting Graves disease. MiXCR, applied by TCRdb to the multiplex PCR reads, yields one record per CDR3 protein. The sample yields some 450,000 distinct CDR3 sequences, about 17% seen once. This sample also appeared in a second study, on T cells in Graves' hyperthyroidism and ophthalmopathy.

The sample consisted of peripheral blood mononuclear cells (PBMCs), taken at new diagnosis, from a patient treated with antithyroid drugs. These receptors originate from a woman under 40 with Graves disease. The CDR3 runs from the conserved cysteine through the conserved F or W. D genes are given only for firm matches. Some rows mark clone size as missing; the rest say once, few, many or name a class of expanded clone.

TRBD2	TRBJ2-1	TRBV9	many	CASSVEAGGNNEQFF	TGTGCCAGCAGCGTAGAAGCGGGAGGAAATAATGAGCAGTTCTTC
-	TRBJ1-2	TRBV13	-	CASRQDRRNGYTF	TGCGCCAGCAGGCAAGATCGTAGGAATGGCTACACCTTC
-	TRBJ1-2	TRBV7-9	-	CASRPDRLDGYTF	TGTGCCAGCAGACCTGACAGGCTCGATGGCTACACCTTC
TRBD1	TRBJ2-7	TRBV28	-	CASGGGPGQGMYEQYF	TGTGCCAGCGGGGGGGGGCCGGGACAGGGTATGTACGAGCAGTACTTC
-	TRBJ2-4	TRBV29-1	-	CSVLDRLAKNIQYF	TGCAGCGTCCTGGACCGGCTAGCCAAAAACATTCAGTACTTC
-	TRBJ2-5	TRBV20-1	many	CSVAPGPRETQYF	TGCAGTGTGGCACCCGGTCCACGAGAGACCCAGTACTTC
TRBD2	TRBJ2-1	TRBV12-3/TRBV12-4	-	CASRTPGLARYNEQFF	TGTGCCAGCAGAACTCCCGGACTAGCGCGTTACAATGAGCAGTTCTTC
-	TRBJ1-2	TRBV6-2/TRBV6-3	many	CASSEGRRRVSYTF	TGTGCCAGCAGTGAAGGGCGGAGAAGAGTAAGCTACACCTTC
TRBD2	TRBJ2-1	TRBV15	few	CATSRFRGLAGENNEQFF	TGTGCCACCAGCAGATTTCGGGGACTAGCGGGGGAAAACAATGAGCAGTTCTTC
-	TRBJ2-7	TRBV10-3	few	CAIRRQSSYEQYF	TGTGCCATCAGAAGACAGTCCTCCTACGAGCAGTACTTC
TRBD2	TRBJ2-2	TRBV27	many	CASSTGTSGTFTGELFF	TGTGCCAGCAGTACCGGGACTAGCGGGACGTTCACCGGGGAGCTGTTTTTT
TRBD1	TRBJ2-7	TRBV11-2	many	CASSVGTAYSYEQYF	TGTGCCAGCAGCGTTGGGACAGCCTACTCCTACGAGCAGTACTTC
-	TRBJ2-3	TRBV7-3	few	CASSLSERYTDTQYF	TGTGCCAGCAGCTTAAGTGAGAGGTACACAGATACGCAGTATTTT
-	TRBJ2-7	TRBV28	many	CASSSPSLSPSVRAHEQYF	TGTGCCAGCAGTTCCCCCTCCTTAAGCCCTAGCGTGAGAGCTCACGAGCAGTACTTC
-	TRBJ1-5	TRBV27	many	CASRTGHNSNQPQHF	TGTGCCAGCAGGACGGGACACAATAGCAATCAGCCCCAGCATTTT
-	TRBJ2-7	TRBV2	-	CASSESEGSADEQYF	TGTGCCAGCAGTGAATCGGAGGGCTCTGCGGACGAGCAGTACTTC
TRBD2	TRBJ2-3	TRBV20-1	once	CSAPGWGLAGGDTQYF	TGCAGTGCCCCGGGTTGGGGCCTAGCGGGAGGAGATACGCAGTATTTT
TRBD2	TRBJ2-2	TRBV20-1	-	CSARLSGRETGELFF	TGCAGTGCTAGACTAAGCGGGAGAGAAACCGGGGAGCTGTTTTTT
TRBD2	TRBJ2-1	TRBV28	many	CASTIGTSEIHEQFF	TGTGCCAGCACAATCGGGACTAGCGAGATCCATGAGCAGTTCTTC
-	TRBJ1-5	TRBV6-5	-	CASSLQGIVGSNQPQHF	TGTGCCAGCAGTTTACAGGGTATAGTCGGAAGCAATCAGCCCCAGCATTTT
-	TRBJ2-6	TRBV5-1	-	CASSLNLGANVLSF	TGCGCCAGCAGCTTAAATCTTGGGGCCAACGTCCTGTCTTTC
-	TRBJ2-7	TRBV28	many	CASSPQGRTYEQYF	TGTGCCAGCAGTCCACAGGGGAGGACCTACGAGCAGTACTTC
TRBD2	TRBJ2-5	TRBV6-5	many	CASSYFGGSGTQYF	TGTGCCAGCAGTTACTTTGGCGGGAGTGGGACCCAGTACTTC
TRBD2	TRBJ2-2	TRBV24-1	-	CATSDWGPSGRITGELFF	TGTGCCACCAGTGATTGGGGACCTAGCGGGAGAATTACCGGGGAGCTGTTTTTT
TRBD1	TRBJ1-1	TRBV10-3	many	CAIGYGTGTSEAFF	TGTGCCATCGGTTACGGGACAGGAACCTCTGAAGCTTTCTTT
TRBD1	TRBJ1-1	TRBV6-1	many	CASSRRQGKGTEAFF	TGTGCCAGCAGTCGACGACAGGGGAAGGGGACTGAAGCTTTCTTT
-	TRBJ1-1	TRBV11-3	many	CASSLTDRSEAFF	TGTGCCAGCAGCTTAACCGACCGCTCTGAAGCTTTCTTT
TRBD1	TRBJ1-4	TRBV28	many	CASSPPGQGARELFF	TGTGCCAGCAGTCCCCCGGGACAGGGGGCGCGGGAACTGTTTTTT
-	TRBJ2-6	TRBV10-3	-	CAISDPISGANVLTF	TGTGCCATCAGCGACCCTATCTCTGGGGCCAACGTCCTGACTTTC
TRBD2	TRBJ2-1	TRBV7-6	-	CASSLRTSGRWNEQFF	TGTGCCAGCAGCTTACGGACTAGCGGGAGATGGAATGAGCAGTTCTTC
-	TRBJ2-2	TRBV6-5	few	CASSYGLGGTNTGELFF	TGTGCCAGCAGTTACGGCCTGGGGGGAACGAACACCGGGGAGCTGTTTTTT
TRBD1	TRBJ2-7	TRBV3-1	many	CASSRQGPYEQYF	TGTGCCAGCAGCCGACAGGGCCCCTACGAGCAGTACTTC
-	TRBJ2-1	TRBV7-8	many	CASSLVRRPSSYNEQFF	TGTGCCAGCAGCTTAGTAAGGCGGCCCAGCTCCTACAATGAGCAGTTCTTC
TRBD1	TRBJ1-2	TRBV30	many	CAWSVQGANGYTF	TGTGCCTGGAGTGTTCAGGGGGCAAATGGCTACACCTTC
TRBD2	TRBJ2-3	TRBV20-1	many	CSAPRGGGSTDTQYF	TGCAGTGCTCCGCGTGGCGGGGGGAGCACAGATACGCAGTATTTT
TRBD2	TRBJ2-3	TRBV6-1	many	CASSTSGSTDTQYF	TGTGCCAGCAGCACTAGCGGGAGCACAGATACGCAGTATTTT
TRBD1	TRBJ2-3	TRBV5-1	many	CASSLVGDRAVQFTDTQYF	TGCGCCAGCAGCTTGGTAGGGGACAGGGCCGTTCAATTCACAGATACGCAGTATTTT
TRBD2	TRBJ2-1	TRBV18	few	CASSPTLGTSGKSYNEQFF	TGTGCCAGCTCTCCTACCCTGGGGACTAGCGGGAAATCCTACAATGAGCAGTTCTTC
-	TRBJ2-7	TRBV7-2	-	CASSLAKNYEQYF	TGTGCCAGCAGCTTGGCAAAGAACTACGAGCAGTACTTC
-	TRBJ2-7	TRBV28	many	CASQDSHSYEQYF	TGTGCCAGCCAGGACAGTCACTCCTACGAGCAGTACTTC
-	TRBJ2-7	TRBV2	many	CASRDLAAPYEQYF	TGTGCCAGCAGAGACCTAGCTGCCCCCTACGAGCAGTACTTC
-	TRBJ2-7	TRBV12-3/TRBV12-4	many	CASNLWLGYEQYF	TGTGCCAGCAACTTATGGCTCGGCTACGAGCAGTACTTC
-	TRBJ2-1	TRBV18	many	CASSPPDLGTVDYNEQFF	TGTGCCAGCTCACCACCGGATCTTGGGACGGTAGACTACAATGAGCAGTTCTTC
-	TRBJ1-6	TRBV30	many	CAWRGNYNSPLHF	TGTGCCTGGAGGGGGAATTATAATTCACCCCTCCACTTT
-	TRBJ2-1	TRBV6-2/TRBV6-3	few	CASSYMESLGNEQFF	TGTGCCAGCAGTTACATGGAGTCTCTGGGTAATGAGCAGTTCTTC
-	TRBJ1-2	TRBV14	-	CASSQPGLNNGYTF	TGTGCCAGCAGCCAACCCGGGCTTAACAATGGCTACACCTTC
-	TRBJ2-7	TRBV27	many	CASSSFWGDSYEQYF	TGTGCCAGCAGCAGTTTCTGGGGGGACAGCTACGAGCAGTACTTC
TRBD2	TRBJ2-5	TRBV20-1	-	CSASGRQTSGKETQYF	TGCAGTGCTAGTGGCCGGCAGACTAGCGGGAAAGAGACCCAGTACTTC
-	TRBJ2-7	TRBV14	-	CASSQTIKGEQYF	TGTGCCAGCAGCCAAACTATCAAGGGGGAGCAGTACTTC
-	TRBJ2-3	TRBV27	many	CASMAGSADTQYF	TGTGCCAGCATGGCGGGATCTGCAGATACGCAGTATTTT
-	TRBJ2-5	TRBV20-1	many	CSASHRVRVTQYF	TGCAGTGCTAGTCACAGGGTCCGTGTGACCCAGTACTTC
-	TRBJ2-1	TRBV9	few	CASSVDFRNEQFF	TGTGCCAGCAGCGTAGATTTTAGGAATGAGCAGTTCTTC
TRBD2	TRBJ2-5	TRBV6-5	-	CASSYWNGRLAGEETQYF	TGTGCCAGCAGTTACTGGAATGGTCGACTAGCGGGAGAAGAGACCCAGTACTTC
-	TRBJ2-3	TRBV7-9	-	CASSFPEEGSTDTQYF	TGTGCCAGCAGCTTCCCCGAGGAGGGCAGCACAGATACGCAGTATTTT
-	TRBJ2-5	TRBV11-2	many	CASSSGAHKPQETQYF	TGTGCCAGCAGCTCCGGGGCTCACAAACCCCAAGAGACCCAGTACTTC
-	TRBJ2-7	TRBV10-3	many	CAISELGNSYEQYF	TGTGCCATCAGTGAGCTGGGCAACTCCTACGAGCAGTACTTC